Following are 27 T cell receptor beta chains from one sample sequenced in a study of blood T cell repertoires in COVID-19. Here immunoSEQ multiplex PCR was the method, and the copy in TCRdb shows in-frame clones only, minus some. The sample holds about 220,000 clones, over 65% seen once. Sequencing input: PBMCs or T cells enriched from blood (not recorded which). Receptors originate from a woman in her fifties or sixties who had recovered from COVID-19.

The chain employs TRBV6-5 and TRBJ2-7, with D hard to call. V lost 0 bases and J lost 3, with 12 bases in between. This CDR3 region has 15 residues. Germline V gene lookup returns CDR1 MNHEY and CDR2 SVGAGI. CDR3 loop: CASSYSFLADYEQYF. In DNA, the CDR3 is TGTGCCAGCAGTTACTCCTTCCTGGCAGACTACGAGCAGTACTTC.

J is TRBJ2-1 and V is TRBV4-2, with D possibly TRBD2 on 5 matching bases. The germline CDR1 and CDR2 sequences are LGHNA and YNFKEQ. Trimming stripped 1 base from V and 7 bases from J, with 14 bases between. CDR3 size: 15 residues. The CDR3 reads CASSQVGSFGNEQFF. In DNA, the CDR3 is TGTGCCAGCAGCCAAGTAGGGAGTTTCGGAAATGAGCAGTTCTTC.

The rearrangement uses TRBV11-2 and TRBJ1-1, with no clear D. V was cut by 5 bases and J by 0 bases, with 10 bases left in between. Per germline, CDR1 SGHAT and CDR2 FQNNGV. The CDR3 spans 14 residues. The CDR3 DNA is TGTGCCAGCAGCCTAGTGAGTGTGAACACTGAAGCTTTCTTT. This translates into CASSLVSVNTEAFF.

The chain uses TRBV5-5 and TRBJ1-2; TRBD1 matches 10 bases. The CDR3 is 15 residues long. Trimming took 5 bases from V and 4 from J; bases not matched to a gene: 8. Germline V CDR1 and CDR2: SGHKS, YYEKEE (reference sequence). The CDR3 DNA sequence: TGTGCCAGCAGGCGTACTGGACAGGGGGTCTATGGCTACACCTTC. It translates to CASRRTGQGVYGYTF. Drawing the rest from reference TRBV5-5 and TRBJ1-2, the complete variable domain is DAGVTQSPTHLIKTRGQQVTLRCSPISGHKSVSWYQQVLGQGPQFIFQYYEKEERGRGNFPDRFSARQFPNYSSELNVNALLLGDSALYLCASRRTGQGVYGYTFGSGTRLTVV.

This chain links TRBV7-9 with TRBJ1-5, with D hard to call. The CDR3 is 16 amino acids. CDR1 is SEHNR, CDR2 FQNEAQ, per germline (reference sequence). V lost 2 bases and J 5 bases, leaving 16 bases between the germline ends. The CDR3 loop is CASSLIGPAGDQPQHF. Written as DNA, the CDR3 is TGTGCCAGCAGCTTAATAGGTCCCGCAGGCGATCAGCCCCAGCATTTT.

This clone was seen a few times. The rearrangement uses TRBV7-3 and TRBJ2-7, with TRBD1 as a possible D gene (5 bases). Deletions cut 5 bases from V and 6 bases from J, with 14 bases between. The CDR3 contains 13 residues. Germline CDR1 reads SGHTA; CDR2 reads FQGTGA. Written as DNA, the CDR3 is TGTGCCAGCAGCCCGGACACCCTCGGCGAGCAGTACTTC. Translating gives CASSPDTLGEQYF.

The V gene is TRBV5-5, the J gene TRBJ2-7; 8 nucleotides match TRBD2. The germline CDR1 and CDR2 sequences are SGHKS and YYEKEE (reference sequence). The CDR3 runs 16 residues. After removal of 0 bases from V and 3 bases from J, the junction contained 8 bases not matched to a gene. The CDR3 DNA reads TGTGCCAGCAGCTTGGGAATGTCAGCGGGAGTCTACGAGCAGTACTTC. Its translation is CASSLGMSAGVYEQYF.

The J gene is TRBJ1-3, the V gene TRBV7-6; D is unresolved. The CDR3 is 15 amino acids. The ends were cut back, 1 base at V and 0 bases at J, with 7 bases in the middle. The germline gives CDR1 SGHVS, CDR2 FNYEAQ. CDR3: CASSLGRNSGNTIYF. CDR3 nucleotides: TGTGCCAGCAGCTTAGGCAGAAACTCTGGAAACACCATATATTTT.

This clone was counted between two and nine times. The CDR3 region is CSTDDRGANYGYTF. CDR3 bases: TGCAGCACCGACGACAGGGGAGCTAACTATGGCTACACCTTC. V gene TRBV29-1 combines with J gene TRBJ1-2; TRBD1 aligns across 8 bases. The ends lost 8 bases at V and 0 bases at J; junction bases unmatched: 8. Germline lookup yields CDR1 SQVTM and CDR2 ANQGSEA. This CDR3 region has 14 residues.

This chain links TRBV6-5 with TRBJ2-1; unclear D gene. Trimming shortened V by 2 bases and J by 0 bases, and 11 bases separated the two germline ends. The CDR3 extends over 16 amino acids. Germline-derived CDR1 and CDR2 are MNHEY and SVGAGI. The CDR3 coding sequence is TGTGCCAGCAGTTACGGCTTCGTACGCTCCTACAATGAGCAGTTCTTC. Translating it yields CASSYGFVRSYNEQFF.

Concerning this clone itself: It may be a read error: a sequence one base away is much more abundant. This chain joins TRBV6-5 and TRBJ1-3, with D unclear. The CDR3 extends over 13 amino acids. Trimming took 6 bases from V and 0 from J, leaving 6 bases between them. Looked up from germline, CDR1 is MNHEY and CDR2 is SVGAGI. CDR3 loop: CASSSSSGNTIYF. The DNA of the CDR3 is TGTGCCAGCAGCTCGAGCTCTGGAAACACCATATATTTT.

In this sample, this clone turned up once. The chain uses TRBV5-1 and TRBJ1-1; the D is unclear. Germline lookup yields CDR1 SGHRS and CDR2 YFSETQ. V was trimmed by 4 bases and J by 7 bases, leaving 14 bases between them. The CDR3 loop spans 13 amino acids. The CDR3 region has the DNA TGCGCCAGCAGCCTGGCTGATAGAGGTGAAGCTTTCTTT. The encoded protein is CASSLADRGEAFF.

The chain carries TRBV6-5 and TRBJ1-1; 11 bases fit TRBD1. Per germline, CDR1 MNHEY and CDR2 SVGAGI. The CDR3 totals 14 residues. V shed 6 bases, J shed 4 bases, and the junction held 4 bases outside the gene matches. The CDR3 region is CASSLDRGPTEAFF. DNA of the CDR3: TGTGCCAGCAGCCTGGACAGGGGGCCCACTGAAGCTTTCTTT.

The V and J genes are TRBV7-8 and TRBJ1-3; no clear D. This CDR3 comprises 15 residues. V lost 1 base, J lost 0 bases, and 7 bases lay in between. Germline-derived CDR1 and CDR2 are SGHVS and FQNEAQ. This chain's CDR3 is CASSLDSGSGNTIYF. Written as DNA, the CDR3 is TGTGCCAGCAGCTTAGATTCAGGCTCTGGAAACACCATATATTTT.

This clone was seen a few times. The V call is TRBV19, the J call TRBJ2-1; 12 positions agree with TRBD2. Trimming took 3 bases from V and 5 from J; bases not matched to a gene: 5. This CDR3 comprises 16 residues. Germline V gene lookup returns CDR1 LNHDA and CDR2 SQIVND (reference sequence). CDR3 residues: CASSILRLAGDNEQFF. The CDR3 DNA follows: TGTGCCAGTAGTATCCTCCGACTAGCGGGGGACAATGAGCAGTTCTTC.

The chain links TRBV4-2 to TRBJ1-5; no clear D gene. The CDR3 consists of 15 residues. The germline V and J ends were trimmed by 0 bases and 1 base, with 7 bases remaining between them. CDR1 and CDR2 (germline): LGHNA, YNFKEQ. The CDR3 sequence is CASSQESQSNQPQHF. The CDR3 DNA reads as TGTGCCAGCAGCCAAGAAAGTCAGAGCAATCAGCCCCAGCATTTT.

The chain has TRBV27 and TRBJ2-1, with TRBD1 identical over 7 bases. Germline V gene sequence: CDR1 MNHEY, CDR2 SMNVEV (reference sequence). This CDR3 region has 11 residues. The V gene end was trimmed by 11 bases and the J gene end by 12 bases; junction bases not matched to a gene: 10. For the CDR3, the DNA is TGTGCCGTTGAACAAGGGGGCGCGCAGTTCTTC. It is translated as CAVEQGGAQFF.

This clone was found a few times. CDR3 region: CASADREWNQPQHF. The DNA of the CDR3 is TGTGCTAGTGCCGACAGGGAGTGGAATCAGCCCCAGCATTTT. This chain connects TRBV12-5 to TRBJ1-5; TRBD1 matches 7 bases. The germline V gene encodes CDR1 LGHNT and CDR2 FRNRAP. Trimming took 7 bases from V and 4 from J; bases not matched to a gene: 7. This CDR3 spans 14 amino acids.

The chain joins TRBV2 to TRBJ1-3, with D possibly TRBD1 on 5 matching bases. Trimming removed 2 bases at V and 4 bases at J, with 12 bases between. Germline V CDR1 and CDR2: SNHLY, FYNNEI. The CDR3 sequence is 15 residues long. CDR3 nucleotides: TGTGCCAGCAGTGAAAATAGGGGAATGGGAAACACCATATATTTT. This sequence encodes CASSENRGMGNTIYF.

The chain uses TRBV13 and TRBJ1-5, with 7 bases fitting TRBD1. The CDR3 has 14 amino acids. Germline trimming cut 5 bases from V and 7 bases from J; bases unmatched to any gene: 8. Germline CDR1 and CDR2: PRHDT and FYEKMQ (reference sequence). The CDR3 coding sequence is TGTGCCAGCAGCGTCCGGGACAGAGGGCAGCCCCAGCATTTT. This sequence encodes CASSVRDRGQPQHF.

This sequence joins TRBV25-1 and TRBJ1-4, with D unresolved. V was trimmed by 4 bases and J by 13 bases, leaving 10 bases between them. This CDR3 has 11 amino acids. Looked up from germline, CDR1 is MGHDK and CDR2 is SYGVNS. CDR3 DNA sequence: TGTGCCAGCAGTGTGTTTTACGGACTGTTTTTT. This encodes CASSVFYGLFF.

The CDR3 region has the DNA TGCAGCGCTGGTGGACAAGGCTATGGCTACACCTTC. It is translated as CSAGGQGYGYTF. The chain carries TRBV29-1 and TRBJ1-2; D may be TRBD1 (5 bases). Per germline, CDR1 SQVTM and CDR2 ANQGSEA. The CDR3 is 12 residues long. V lost 7 bases to trimming and J lost 4 bases, with 13 bases between them.

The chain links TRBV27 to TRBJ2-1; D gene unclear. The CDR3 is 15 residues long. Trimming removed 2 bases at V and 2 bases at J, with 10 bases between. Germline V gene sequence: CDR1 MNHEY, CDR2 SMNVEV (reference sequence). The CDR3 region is CASSLSVSPYNEQFF. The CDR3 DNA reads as TGTGCCAGCAGTTTAAGTGTAAGCCCCTACAATGAGCAGTTCTTC.

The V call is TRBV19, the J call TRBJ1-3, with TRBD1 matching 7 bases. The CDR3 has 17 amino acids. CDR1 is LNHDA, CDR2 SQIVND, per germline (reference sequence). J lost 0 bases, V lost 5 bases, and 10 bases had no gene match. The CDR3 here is CASSLRDSLASGNTIYF. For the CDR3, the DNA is TGTGCCAGTAGTCTCCGGGACAGCTTAGCCTCTGGAAACACCATATATTTT.

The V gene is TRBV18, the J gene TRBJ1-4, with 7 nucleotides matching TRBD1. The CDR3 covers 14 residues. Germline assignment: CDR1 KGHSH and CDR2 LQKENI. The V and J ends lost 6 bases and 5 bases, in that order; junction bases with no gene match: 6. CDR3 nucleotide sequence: TGTGCCAGCTCCCCCGGGACAGACAATGAAAAACTGTTTTTT. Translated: CASSPGTDNEKLFF.

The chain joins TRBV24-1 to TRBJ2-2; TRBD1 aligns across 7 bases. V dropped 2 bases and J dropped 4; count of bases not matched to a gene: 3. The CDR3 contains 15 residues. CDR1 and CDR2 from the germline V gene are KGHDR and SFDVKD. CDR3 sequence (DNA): TGTGCCACCAGTGATTCGGGACAGTCCACCGGGGAGCTGTTTTTT. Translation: CATSDSGQSTGELFF.

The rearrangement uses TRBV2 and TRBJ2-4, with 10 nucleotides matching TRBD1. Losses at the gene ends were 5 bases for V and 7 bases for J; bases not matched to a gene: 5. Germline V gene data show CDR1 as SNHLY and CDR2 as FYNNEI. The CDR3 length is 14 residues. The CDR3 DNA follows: TGTGCCAGCAGTCTGGACAGGGGGGGGAACATTCAGTACTTC. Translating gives CASSLDRGGNIQYF.